A single sample is the source of the 26 T cell receptor beta chains below, sequenced in a study of blood T cell repertoires in COVID-19. The repertoire was sequenced with immunoSEQ multiplex PCR; TCRdb's copy has only in-frame clones and lacks some. The top ten clones hold about 8% of a sample with 150,000 to 200,000 clones, about four fifths of them seen once. Sequenced material: peripheral blood. These receptors originate from a woman aged 60 to 75 with COVID-19, enrolled during active disease.

The chain employs TRBV6-5 and TRBJ1-5; no firm D call. The V gene's germline CDR1 is MNHEY and CDR2 SVGAGI. Trimming removed 2 bases from V and 5 bases from J, with 7 bases in between. The CDR3 totals 13 residues. The CDR3 protein is CASSYEFDQPQHF. CDR3 coding DNA: TGTGCCAGCAGTTACGAGTTTGATCAGCCCCAGCATTTT.

V gene TRBV7-8 combines with J gene TRBJ2-1, with 10 bases aligning to TRBD2. CDR1 and CDR2 (germline): SGHVS, FQNEAQ. CDR3 size: 15 residues. V was pared by 2 bases and J by 9 bases, with 7 bases of the junction left unmatched. The CDR3 DNA follows: TGTGCCAGCAGCTTATTAGAGCGGGGGGGCGGTGAGCAGTTCTTC. Encoded protein: CASSLLERGGGEQFF. Looking up the rest from reference TRBV7-8 and TRBJ2-1 gives the full variable domain: GAGVSQSPRYKVAKRGQDVALRCDPISGHVSLFWYQQALGQGPEFLTYFQNEAQLDKSGLPSDRFFAERPEGSVSTLKIQRTQQEDSAVYLCASSLLERGGGEQFFGPGTRLTVL.

The chain joins TRBV19 to TRBJ2-7, with a tentative D call TRBD1 (6 bases). The CDR3 spans 11 residues. V was clipped by 9 bases and J by 3 bases, with 9 bases between them. Germline-derived CDR1 and CDR2 are LNHDA and SQIVND (reference sequence). The CDR3 sequence: CARRTDYEQYF. CDR3 coding DNA: TGTGCCAGACGGACAGACTACGAGCAGTACTTC.

The chain has TRBV5-1 and TRBJ2-1, with 12 positions matching TRBD2. Germline lookup yields CDR1 SGHRS and CDR2 YFSETQ. This CDR3 region has 18 residues. With V trimmed by 3 bases and J by 0 bases, 7 bases remained unmatched. The CDR3 region is CASSSGLAGPSSYNEQFF. The CDR3 DNA reads TGCGCCAGCAGCTCTGGACTAGCGGGACCGAGCTCCTACAATGAGCAGTTCTTC.

This chain links TRBV5-1 with TRBJ1-4; D unclear. V was pared by 0 bases and J by 4 bases, with 7 bases between. The CDR3 runs 14 residues. Germline loops: CDR1 SGHRS, CDR2 YFSETQ. The DNA of the CDR3 is TGCGCCAGCAGCTTGGACGGGAATAATGAAAAACTGTTTTTT. Translating gives CASSLDGNNEKLFF.

J is TRBJ2-1 and V is TRBV5-1, with 8 bases fitting TRBD1. CDR1 and CDR2 from the germline V gene are SGHRS and YFSETQ. CDR3 length equals 16 residues. Trimming cost V 0 bases and J 4 bases; bases outside gene matches: 6. The CDR3 here is CASSLEQGAKYNEQFF. The CDR3 DNA is TGCGCCAGCAGCTTGGAGCAGGGGGCGAAGTACAATGAGCAGTTCTTC.

This chain uses TRBV6-2 or TRBV6-3 with TRBJ2-3; D unresolved. V was trimmed by 2 bases and J by 2 bases, leaving 11 bases between them. Germline V gene data show CDR1 as MNHEY and CDR2 as SVGEGT. The CDR3 loop spans 15 amino acids. The CDR3 protein is CASSYGQSTTDTQYF. DNA for the CDR3: TGTGCCAGCAGTTACGGGCAGAGTACCACAGATACGCAGTATTTT.

The genes are TRBV7-8 and TRBJ2-1, with 8 bases fitting TRBD2. The germline CDR1 and CDR2 sequences are SGHVS and FQNEAQ. The CDR3 has 17 amino acids. V lost 1 base, J lost 0 bases, and 5 bases stayed unmatched. CDR3 nucleotides: TGTGCCAGCAGCTTAGGGATTCTAGCGGGCTCCTACAATGAGCAGTTCTTC. It codes for CASSLGILAGSYNEQFF.

The chain joins TRBV2 to TRBJ1-5; 7 bases map to TRBD1. The J segment lost 4 bases and the V segment lost 10 bases, leaving 7 bases of the junction unmatched. The CDR3 is made up of 13 amino acids. The germline V gene encodes CDR1 SNHLY and CDR2 FYNNEI. The CDR3 protein is CATTGVRNQPQHF. The CDR3 DNA is TGTGCCACAACAGGGGTTCGTAATCAGCCCCAGCATTTT. The full variable domain, in which reference TRBV2 and TRBJ1-5 provide the parts outside the CDR3, is EPEVTQTPSHQVTQMGQEVILRCVPISNHLYFYWYRQILGQKVEFLVSFYNNEISEKSEIFDDQFSVERPDGSNFTLKIRSTKLEDSAMYFCATTGVRNQPQHFGDGTRLSIL.

Only a few counts were recorded for this clone. V gene TRBV14 combines with J gene TRBJ2-1, with 11 bases aligning to TRBD2. The germline V gene has CDR1 SGHDN and CDR2 FVKESK. The CDR3 is 14 amino acids. V shed 4 bases, J shed 9 bases, and the junction held 5 bases outside the gene matches. The CDR3: CASSRGLAASEQFF. CDR3 DNA sequence: TGTGCCAGCAGCCGGGGACTAGCGGCCAGTGAGCAGTTCTTC. Together with reference TRBV14 and TRBJ2-1, the CDR3 gives the full variable domain: EAGVTQFPSHSVIEKGQTVTLRCDPISGHDNLYWYRRVMGKEIKFLLHFVKESKQDESGMPNNRFLAERTGGTYSTLKVQPAELEDSGVYFCASSRGLAASEQFFGPGTRLTVL.

The chain recombines TRBV13 with TRBJ2-7, with 10 bases aligning to TRBD2. Trimming removed 5 bases from V and 2 bases from J; junction bases left unmatched: 6. The CDR3 loop spans 15 amino acids. Germline values: CDR1 PRHDT, CDR2 FYEKMQ (reference sequence). In DNA form, the CDR3 reads TGTGCCAGCAGCCGAACCGGGACTAGCGCCTACGAGCAGTACTTC. Its protein product is CASSRTGTSAYEQYF.

The rearrangement uses TRBV3-1 (or the pseudogene TRBV3-2) and TRBJ2-1; D possibly corresponds to TRBD2 (5 bases). Germline CDR1 and CDR2: LGHDT and YNNKEL (reference sequence). This CDR3 is built from 13 residues. Deletions cut 1 base from V and 15 bases from J, with 16 bases between. CDR3 DNA: TGTGCCAGCAGCCAAGGCCCACTAGGAGGTCTGTTCTTC. It encodes CASSQGPLGGLFF.

The chain carries TRBV28 and TRBJ1-5; TRBD1 might be the D (6 bases). V was trimmed by 5 bases and J by 6 bases, leaving 17 bases between them. The CDR3 totals 15 residues. CDR1 MDHEN and CDR2 SYDVKM come from the germline V gene. CDR3 bases: TGTGCCAGCAGTCTAGGAGGGGGGGCCTTTCAGCCCCAGCATTTT. Protein: CASSLGGGAFQPQHF.

The J gene is TRBJ1-1, the V gene TRBV21-1; the table calls TRBD1, which could not be checked here. TRBV21-1 is classified as a pseudogene. This CDR3 is 12 amino acids long. The CDR3 DNA reads as TGTGCCAGCAGCAAACATAGGACAACGGCTTTCTTT. This sequence encodes CASSKHRTTAFF.

The V gene is TRBV29-1, the J gene TRBJ1-4; D is unresolved. Trimming took 7 bases from V and 4 from J, leaving 16 bases between them. Looked up from germline, CDR1 is SQVTM and CDR2 is ANQGSEA. The CDR3 is 14 amino acids. CDR3 sequence reads: CSAGAGSDNEKLFF. For the CDR3, the DNA is TGCAGCGCCGGAGCGGGGAGCGATAATGAAAAACTGTTTTTT.

V is TRBV7-6 and J is TRBJ2-3; D unclear. The CDR3 has 11 amino acids. Germline V gene lookup returns CDR1 SGHVS and CDR2 FNYEAQ. The germline V and J ends were trimmed by 4 bases and 4 bases, with 3 bases remaining between them. The DNA for the CDR3 is TGTGCCAGCAGCTCCTCAGATACGCAGTATTTT. Translation: CASSSSDTQYF.

V gene TRBV6-4 combines with J gene TRBJ2-1; a possible D gene is TRBD1 (5 bases). Looked up from germline, CDR1 is MRHNA and CDR2 is SNTAGT. CDR3 length equals 13 residues. V lost 2 bases, J lost 7 bases, and 9 bases lay in between. CDR3 amino acids: CASSDAGRNEQFF. CDR3 DNA: TGTGCCAGCAGTGACGCAGGGCGGAATGAGCAGTTCTTC.

The chain is built from TRBV27 and TRBJ2-2, with D possibly matching TRBD2 (5 bases). Germline-derived CDR1 and CDR2 are MNHEY and SMNVEV (reference sequence). The CDR3 spans 12 residues. The V and J ends lost 6 bases and 7 bases respectively, with 9 bases between them. The CDR3 loop is CASRDLGGELFF. The CDR3 DNA follows: TGTGCCAGCAGGGACTTAGGCGGGGAGCTGTTTTTT.

This chain uses TRBV5-5 with TRBJ1-6; D uncertain. Trimming took off 4 bases at V and 14 bases at J, with 10 bases between the two ends. This CDR3 region has 11 residues. Germline lookup yields CDR1 SGHKS and CDR2 YYEKEE (reference sequence). The CDR3 DNA reads as TGTGCCAGCAGCGATGAGATTACCCTCCACTTT. Its translation is CASSDEITLHF.

The chain combines TRBV13 with TRBJ2-7; D might be TRBD2 (5 bases). The CDR3 contains 12 residues. Germline values: CDR1 PRHDT, CDR2 FYEKMQ (reference sequence). In DNA form, the CDR3 reads TGTGCTAGTGGGAGAGGATCCTACGAGCAGTACTTC. As protein: CASGRGSYEQYF.

This chain connects TRBV5-1 to TRBJ1-2; D possibly corresponds to TRBD1 (5 bases). The CDR3 covers 13 residues. Germline V gives CDR1 SGHRS, CDR2 YFSETQ. V was pared by 2 bases and J by 4 bases, with 9 bases between. The CDR3: CASSFQGSYGYTF. The CDR3 nucleotides are TGCGCCAGCAGCTTTCAGGGCTCCTATGGCTACACCTTC.

The V and J genes are TRBV19 and TRBJ2-7; 10 bases are shared with TRBD1. Germline V gives CDR1 LNHDA, CDR2 SQIVND (reference sequence). The CDR3 length is 14 residues. The V and J ends lost 4 bases and 2 bases, in that order; junction bases with no gene match: 2. CDR3 DNA sequence: TGTGCCAGTAGTAGGGGACAGGGGCCCTACGAGCAGTACTTC. Translating it yields CASSRGQGPYEQYF.

V gene TRBV2 combines with J gene TRBJ2-3; possible D gene TRBD2, 5 bases. CDR1 and CDR2 (germline): SNHLY, FYNNEI. The CDR3 sequence is 13 residues long. V shed 11 bases and J shed 2 bases, with 14 bases lying between them. The CDR3 region is CASRRLVTDTQYF. In DNA, the CDR3 is TGTGCCTCCCGGAGGCTCGTCACAGATACGCAGTATTTT.

The chain uses TRBV5-6 and TRBJ2-7; 7 bases align to TRBD2. V lost 4 bases, J lost 4 bases, and 11 bases stayed unmatched. The CDR3 runs 15 residues. In germline, CDR1 is SGHDT, CDR2 YYEEEE. The CDR3 DNA reads as TGTGCCAGCAGCCTAGAGGGACCGGGAGGATACGAGCAGTACTTC. It specifies CASSLEGPGGYEQYF. The variable domain in full, completed from reference TRBV5-6 and TRBJ2-7, reads DAGVTQSPTHLIKTRGQQVTLRCSPKSGHDTVSWYQQALGQGPQFIFQYYEEEERQRGNFPDRFSGHQFPNYSSELNVNALLLGDSALYLCASSLEGPGGYEQYFGPGTRLTVT.

The V gene is TRBV20-1, the J gene TRBJ2-2; TRBD2 aligns across 12 bases. The ends lost 5 bases at V and 2 bases at J; junction bases unmatched: 3. The CDR3 is 15 amino acids. Looked up from germline, CDR1 is DFQATT and CDR2 is SNEGSKA (reference sequence). CDR3 in DNA: TGCAGTGCTCGTGGACTAGCGGGAAACACCGGGGAGCTGTTTTTT. Its protein product is CSARGLAGNTGELFF.

This clone showed up just once. The chain joins TRBV12-3 or TRBV12-4 to TRBJ2-5; 8 bases are shared with TRBD1. V dropped 5 bases and J dropped 4; count of bases not matched to a gene: 3. This CDR3 comprises 13 residues. The chain's CDR3 is CASSATGGETQYF. CDR3 nucleotide sequence: TGTGCCAGCAGTGCTACAGGGGGAGAGACCCAGTACTTC.